The 24 T cell receptor beta chains given below trace back to one sample, sequenced in a study of shared clonotypes between healthy human individuals. Sequencing was performed with immunoSEQ multiplex PCR; in TCRdb, only in-frame clones are kept and a portion is missing. The repertoire consists of about 100,000 clones, with approximately 70% occurring once and the leading ten covering around 26%. Sequenced input: memory CD8+ T cells sorted from blood. Sample subset: CD45RO+ cells pooled with CCR7-negative TemRA cells. Source of these receptors: a woman in her thirties in good health.

The chain links TRBV2 to TRBJ2-1, with TRBD2 matching over 15 bases. This CDR3 has 15 residues. Per the germline V gene, CDR1 is SNHLY and CDR2 is FYNNEI. After removal of 10 bases from V and 7 bases from J, the junction contained 8 bases not matched to a gene. CDR3 bases: TGTGCCATTGGACTAGCGGGAGGGGCCGGAAATGAGCAGTTCTTC. Its protein is CAIGLAGGAGNEQFF. Full variable domain (rest looked up from reference TRBV2 and TRBJ2-1): EPEVTQTPSHQVTQMGQEVILRCVPISNHLYFYWYRQILGQKVEFLVSFYNNEISEKSEIFDDQFSVERPDGSNFTLKIRSTKLEDSAMYFCAIGLAGGAGNEQFFGPGTRLTVL.

The rearrangement uses TRBV27 and TRBJ2-1; D not resolved. Germline CDR1 and CDR2: MNHEY and SMNVEV (reference sequence). Trimming stripped 5 bases from V and 7 bases from J, with 15 bases between. The CDR3 sequence is 14 residues long. The chain's CDR3 is CASSSPSGWNEQFF. The CDR3 nucleotides read TGTGCCAGCAGTAGTCCGTCTGGGTGGAATGAGCAGTTCTTC.

In this sample, this clone turned up many times. This sequence joins TRBV19 and TRBJ2-7, with 10 positions matching TRBD1. The CDR3 is 19 residues long. V gave up 6 bases and J gave up 2 bases; unmatched junction bases: 19. Germline V gene lookup returns CDR1 LNHDA and CDR2 SQIVND (reference sequence). The CDR3 bases are TGTGCCAGTAGCAATTCCCCCCTAGACCCGGGACAGGGGACCTACGAGCAGTACTTC. It encodes CASSNSPLDPGQGTYEQYF.

The chain is built from TRBV5-1 and TRBJ1-2; the match to TRBD1 covers 8 bases. V lost 2 bases to trimming and J lost 0 bases; unmatched junction nucleotides: 9. This CDR3 spans 17 amino acids. The germline CDR1 and CDR2 sequences are SGHRS and YFSETQ. CDR3 in DNA: TGCGCCAGCAGCTTAAGGGACAGGCCGTCAGCTAACTATGGCTACACCTTC. As protein: CASSLRDRPSANYGYTF.

The genes are TRBV6-1 and TRBJ2-2; 9 bases align to TRBD1. V was pared by 1 base and J by 4 bases, with 10 bases of the junction left unmatched. CDR3 size: 18 residues. Germline CDR1 is MNHNS and CDR2 is SASEGT. The CDR3 region has the DNA TGTGCCAGCAGTGAAGGCCCGACAGGGGGGTATCGCACCGGGGAGCTGTTTTTT. Encoded protein: CASSEGPTGGYRTGELFF.

This sequence joins TRBV4-1 and TRBJ1-2, with a weak D call TRBD1 (5 bases). The CDR3 spans 18 residues. Germline lookup yields CDR1 MGHRA and CDR2 YSYEKL. The V gene lost 2 bases and the J gene lost 8 bases, with 27 bases spanning the gap. DNA for the CDR3: TGCGCCAGCAGCCAATCGGGCTGGGACCGCCGAATCGCAGTGGGCTACACCTTC. It codes for CASSQSGWDRRIAVGYTF.

As for this clone: Mismatch with germline at one junction end may stem from a read error. V and J are TRBV28 and TRBJ1-3; D is undetermined. In germline, CDR1 is MDHEN, CDR2 SYDVKM. The CDR3 spans 13 residues. This CDR3 is CASSFSAGNTIYF. The CDR3 coding sequence is TGTGCCAGCAGTTTCTCGGCTGGGAACACCATATATTTT. Complete variable domain (other parts from reference TRBV28 and TRBJ1-3): DVKVTQSSRYLVKRTGEKVFLECVQDMDHENMFWYRQDPGLGLRLIYFSYDVKMKEKGDIPEGYSVSREKKERFSLILESASTNQTSMYLCASSFSAGNTIYFGEGSWLTVV.

The chain is built from TRBV6-6 and TRBJ2-1, with D possibly TRBD2 on 5 matching bases. Trimming shortened V by 7 bases and J by 12 bases, and 28 bases separated the two germline ends. CDR1 and CDR2 from the germline V gene are MNHNY and SVGAGI (reference sequence). This CDR3 spans 16 amino acids. Here the CDR3 reads CASTSHLVVQVGGQFF. DNA for the CDR3: TGTGCCAGCACCTCCCACTTGGTCGTTCAGGTCGGAGGGCAGTTCTTC.

The J gene is TRBJ2-5, the V gene TRBV29-1; the D gene is possibly TRBD1 (6 bases). The end of the DNA is better explained by TRBJ2-7, so the J call may be wrong. This CDR3 has 13 amino acids. In germline, CDR1 is SQVTM, CDR2 ANQGSEA. The CDR3 sequence is CSVADRIAYEQYF. CDR3 DNA sequence: TGCAGCGTCGCTGACAGGATAGCCTACGAGCAGTACTTC.

V gene TRBV4-1 combines with J gene TRBJ2-1; 7 bases match TRBD1. CDR1 is MGHRA and CDR2 is YSYEKL in the germline V gene. CDR3 length: 15 residues. J lost 5 bases, V lost 3 bases, and 7 bases had no gene match. Here the CDR3 DNA reads TGCGCCAGCAGCCACAACCCCAGGGGGAACAATGAGCAGTTCTTC. Protein: CASSHNPRGNNEQFF.

This sequence joins TRBV28 and TRBJ1-3; 10 nucleotides match TRBD1. Germline CDR1 and CDR2: MDHEN and SYDVKM. CDR3 length equals 13 residues. Trimming at V came to 7 bases and at J to 9 bases, leaving 6 bases not matched to a gene. CDR3 nucleotide sequence: TGTGCCAGCATCCGGACAGGGGGAGGCACCATATATTTT. Translated: CASIRTGGGTIYF.

V and J are TRBV9 and TRBJ2-5, with 12 bases fitting TRBD2. Germline CDR1 and CDR2: SGDLS and YYNGEE. With V trimmed by 0 bases and J by 5 bases, 8 bases remained unmatched. This CDR3 contains 17 residues. The CDR3 region is CASSVAPTSGSQETQYF. In DNA, the CDR3 is TGTGCCAGCAGCGTAGCCCCGACTAGCGGGAGCCAGGAGACCCAGTACTTC.

This clone is labeled medium-sized. The chain couples TRBV4-1 to TRBJ2-6, with D possibly being TRBD2 (7 bases). This CDR3 has 20 amino acids. The ends were cut back, 6 bases at V and 2 bases at J, with 26 bases in the middle. The germline V gene has CDR1 MGHRA and CDR2 YSYEKL. Here the CDR3 DNA reads TGCGCCAGCAGTCGTTCTGAGTGGGGGGGCCCGTCCACTGGGGCCAACGTCCTGACTTTC. Translation: CASSRSEWGGPSTGANVLTF.

The V and J genes are TRBV27 and TRBJ1-1; no clear D. The V gene's germline CDR1 is MNHEY and CDR2 SMNVEV (reference sequence). This CDR3 is 16 amino acids long. The V end lost 6 bases, the J end lost 3 bases, and 20 bases lay between the germline ends. The CDR3 protein is CASSSKRSRPYTEAFF. In DNA, the CDR3 is TGTGCCAGCAGCTCAAAAAGATCCAGGCCTTACACTGAAGCTTTCTTT.

There are many counts of this clone. J is TRBJ2-1 and V is TRBV29-1; D unclear. Germline V gives CDR1 SQVTM, CDR2 ANQGSEA. This CDR3 is built from 14 residues. Trimming shortened V by 6 bases and J by 0 bases, and 12 bases separated the two germline ends. The CDR3 sequence is CSVEIMNSYNEQFF. The CDR3 DNA follows: TGCAGCGTGGAAATAATGAACTCCTACAATGAGCAGTTCTTC.

The V and J genes are TRBV27 and TRBJ1-1; D might be TRBD1 (5 bases). This CDR3 comprises 14 residues. Germline CDR1 is MNHEY and CDR2 is SMNVEV (reference sequence). Trimming shortened V by 3 bases and J by 1 base, and 9 bases separated the two germline ends. CDR3 sequence: CASSLARANTEAFF. As DNA, the CDR3 is TGTGCCAGCAGTTTGGCCAGGGCGAACACTGAAGCTTTCTTT.

CDR3 sequence: CASSLGLGELFF. The CDR3 DNA reads as TGTGCCAGCAGCTTGGGTCTCGGGGAGCTGTTTTTT. The J gene is TRBJ2-2, the V gene TRBV5-6; D remains ambiguous. CDR3 length: 12 amino acids. Germline V lookup: CDR1 SGHDT, CDR2 YYEEEE. V lost 0 bases and J lost 7, with 4 bases in between.

The genes are TRBV11-2 and TRBJ2-7; 7 positions match TRBD2. The CDR3 has 16 amino acids. Looked up from germline, CDR1 is SGHAT and CDR2 is FQNNGV. The J segment lost 1 base and the V segment lost 1 base, leaving 7 bases of the junction unmatched. CDR3 sequence: CASSLVGREPSYEQYF. DNA of the CDR3: TGTGCCAGCAGCTTAGTGGGGCGGGAGCCTTCCTACGAGCAGTACTTC.

Concerning this clone itself: Other DNA sequences of this sample code for an identical CDR3. The chain carries TRBV10-1 and TRBJ2-7; D remains ambiguous. CDR3 size: 13 residues. Germline assignment: CDR1 WNHNN and CDR2 SYGVQD (reference sequence). The V and J ends lost 2 bases and 0 bases respectively, with 5 bases between them. The CDR3 nucleotides read TGCGCCAGCAGTGAGACTGGCTCCTACGAGCAGTACTTC. As protein: CASSETGSYEQYF.

This clone is a singleton in its sample. The rearrangement uses TRBV13 and TRBJ2-7, with 9 nucleotides matching TRBD2. The CDR3 runs 14 residues. Trimming removed 4 bases from V and 3 bases from J; junction bases left unmatched: 4. Per germline, CDR1 PRHDT and CDR2 FYEKMQ (reference sequence). The CDR3 DNA follows: TGTGCCAGCAGCTCCCTGACTAGCGGCTACGAGCAGTACTTC. It codes for CASSSLTSGYEQYF.

V and J are TRBV30 and TRBJ1-2, with D maybe TRBD1 (5 bases). CDR1 and CDR2 from the germline V gene are GTSNPN and SVGIG (reference sequence). The V end was cut by 5 bases, the J end by 5 bases, with 24 bases between. This CDR3 spans 16 amino acids. Here the CDR3 DNA reads TGTGCCTGGGGCGACCGGGACTTTAGGGTCGGGTATGGCTACACCTTC. This translates into CAWGDRDFRVGYGYTF.

The rearrangement links TRBV10-3 to TRBJ2-5; weak D call: TRBD2 (6 bases). Gene TRBJ2-7 matches the end of the DNA better, so the J call may be wrong. CDR3 size: 11 residues. Germline V lookup: CDR1 ENHRY, CDR2 SYGVKD. CDR3 loop: CAISPGLEQYF. The CDR3 DNA reads as TGTGCCATCAGTCCGGGACTCGAGCAGTACTTC.

The J gene is TRBJ1-2, the V gene TRBV6-4, with 7 bases matching TRBD1. The CDR3 covers 14 residues. The junction had 10 bases not matched to a gene; V was cut back by 6 bases and J by 6 bases. Germline V lookup: CDR1 MRHNA, CDR2 SNTAGT. CDR3 DNA: TGTGCCAGCAGCCGACAGGGTGGGAACGATGGCTACACCTTC. Translated, it gives CASSRQGGNDGYTF.

The chain couples TRBV6-4 to TRBJ2-5; perhaps TRBD2 as D (6 bases). Trimming removed 0 bases at V and 4 bases at J, with 12 bases between. The CDR3 is 15 residues long. Germline V gene lookup returns CDR1 MRHNA and CDR2 SNTAGT. The CDR3 nucleotides are TGTGCCAGCAGTGACTCGTCGGGAGCGGGAGAGACCCAGTACTTC. It encodes CASSDSSGAGETQYF.